This passage covers 11 T cell receptor beta chains from one sample sequenced in a study of response to subunit inactivated influenza vaccine. TCRdb recomputed calls from the RT-PCR reads with MiXCR, one row per CDR3 protein. The sample has approximately 530,000 distinct CDR3 sequences, under 9% seen once; the top ten hold 10% to 15%. The specimen comprised PBMCs from blood, sampled roughly 24 months after vaccination. These receptors were taken from a man aged 45 to 75 who received an inactivated influenza vaccine.

The chain employs TRBV4-3 and TRBJ2-3; 7 bases line up with TRBD2. The CDR3 sequence is 17 residues long. Trimming removed 0 bases from V and 4 bases from J; junction bases left unmatched: 10. Germline loops: CDR1 LGHNA, CDR2 YSLEER. CDR3 sequence reads: CASSQDLPGGGSDTQYF. For the CDR3, the DNA is TGCGCCAGCAGCCAAGATCTGCCGGGAGGTGGTTCAGATACGCAGTATTTT.

This clonotype showed up just a few times. The V call is TRBV20-1, the J call TRBJ1-2; maybe TRBD1 (5 bases). Germline V CDR1 and CDR2: DFQATT, SNEGSKA (reference sequence). The length of the CDR3 is 12 residues. V lost 5 bases and J 7 bases, leaving 14 bases between the germline ends. Here the CDR3 reads CSAEETVSGYTF. CDR3 coding DNA: TGCAGTGCTGAAGAGACAGTGAGTGGCTACACCTTC.

The chain uses TRBV6-1 and TRBJ1-3, with TRBD1 matching over 8 bases. J gave up 1 base and V 8 bases, and 10 bases lay outside the gene matches. The CDR3 spans 16 residues. Germline-derived CDR1 and CDR2 are MNHNS and SASEGT. Here the CDR3 reads CASGRTGPGSGNTIYF. Here the CDR3 DNA reads TGTGCCAGCGGCCGGACAGGGCCTGGTTCTGGAAACACCATATATTTT.

This clonotype was observed a few times. This chain uses TRBV7-2 with TRBJ1-2; TRBD1 matches 11 bases. The CDR3 has 14 amino acids. The germline CDR1 and CDR2 sequences are SGHTA and FQGNSA. J lost 8 bases, V lost 4 bases, and 6 bases had no gene match. The CDR3 DNA sequence: TGTGCCAGCAGCTCGGGACAGGGGGAGTGGGGCTACACCTTC. Residues: CASSSGQGEWGYTF. The variable domain in full, with the rest retrieved from reference TRBV7-2 and TRBJ1-2, is GAGVSQSPSNKVTEKGKDVELRCDPISGHTALYWYRQSLGQGLEFLIYFQGNSAPDKSGLPSDRFSAERTGGSVSTLTIQRTQQEDSAVYLCASSSGQGEWGYTFGSGTRLTVV.

This clonotype was seen a handful of times. The J gene is TRBJ2-5, the V gene TRBV7-2; D is undetermined. Between the trimmed V and J ends, which lost 5 bases and 5 bases, there was a span of 12 bases. Germline CDR1 reads SGHTA; CDR2 reads FQGNSA. This CDR3 region has 13 residues. The CDR3 DNA reads TGTGCCAGCAGCCCGGCCCCTCGGGAGACCCAGTACTTC. This sequence encodes CASSPAPRETQYF.

This clonotype was recorded at least ten times. The gene calls are TRBV20-1 and TRBJ2-5; D is uncertain. Between the trimmed V and J ends, which lost 6 bases and 0 bases, there was a span of 14 bases. The CDR3 length is 14 residues. The germline CDR1 and CDR2 sequences are DFQATT and SNEGSKA (reference sequence). The CDR3 loop reads CSAIPTEYQETQYF. CDR3 in DNA: TGCAGTGCCATCCCGACGGAGTACCAAGAGACCCAGTACTTC.

This clonotype has at least ten counts. The rearrangement joins TRBV28 to TRBJ1-5, with a possible D match to TRBD1 (5 bases). This CDR3 region has 15 residues. Between the trimmed V and J ends, which lost 5 bases and 4 bases, there was a span of 15 bases. Germline assignment: CDR1 MDHEN and CDR2 SYDVKM. The CDR3 bases are TGTGCCAGCAGTCCGGGGGGTTTTTATAATCAGCCCCAGCATTTT. This encodes CASSPGGFYNQPQHF.

The genes are TRBV5-1 and TRBJ1-2; perhaps TRBD1 as D (6 bases). The CDR3 has 14 amino acids. Germline V CDR1 and CDR2: SGHRS, YFSETQ. V was shortened by 4 bases and J by 4 bases, with 14 bases between the two germline ends. DNA of the CDR3: TGCGCCAGCAGCCCTCAATCAGGGGCCTATGGCTACACCTTC. Amino acids: CASSPQSGAYGYTF.

The chain uses TRBV7-6 and TRBJ1-6; D gene uncertain. Germline V gives CDR1 SGHVS, CDR2 FNYEAQ. The CDR3 is made up of 14 amino acids. V was shortened by 2 bases and J by 5 bases, with 7 bases between the two germline ends. CDR3 residues: CASSLRLDNSPLHF. In DNA form, the CDR3 reads TGTGCCAGCAGCTTACGGCTGGATAATTCACCCCTCCACTTT.

There are a few counts of this clonotype. The chain recombines TRBV6-5 with TRBJ1-2; 9 nucleotides align to TRBD1. V lost 4 bases, J lost 6 bases, and 6 bases stayed unmatched. Germline V gene sequence: CDR1 MNHEY, CDR2 SVGAGI. CDR3 length: 14 amino acids. CDR3 sequence reads: CASSWNTGGHGYTF. DNA of the CDR3: TGTGCCAGCAGTTGGAACACAGGGGGCCATGGCTACACCTTC.

The table lists this clonotype with a few counts. The chain employs TRBV28 and TRBJ2-1; possibly TRBD1 for D (6 bases). The V end lost 7 bases, the J end lost 9 bases, and 16 bases lay between the germline ends. The CDR3 extends over 13 amino acids. The germline gives CDR1 MDHEN, CDR2 SYDVKM. The CDR3 nucleotides read TGTGCCAGCAATACACAGGGTAGGGGTGAGCAGTTCTTC. Translated, it gives CASNTQGRGEQFF.